The 25 T cell receptor beta chains listed next were all sequenced from one sample in a study of memory CD4+ T cells and cytomegalovirus serostatus. Single viable CD3+CD4+CD8-CD45RO+ cells were sorted as the memory CD4+ T cells. Clones were read by immunoSEQ multiplex PCR, and TCRdb kept only the in-frame ones, dropping some. The sample lists 50,000 or so clones; around 79% were seen once. The material sequenced was memory CD4+ T cells from blood. These receptors came from an adult in good health and CMV-seronegative.

V usage is TRBV7-3 and J usage is TRBJ1-1; no clear D gene. Germline V CDR1 and CDR2: SGHTA, FQGTGA. The CDR3 has 15 amino acids. V lost 1 base, J lost 1 base, and 10 bases lay in between. The CDR3 coding sequence is TGTGCCAGCAGCTTAAATGGGGATCCGAACACTGAAGCTTTCTTT. It codes for CASSLNGDPNTEAFF.

This clone appeared a few times. The chain has TRBV9 and TRBJ1-1; 8 positions match TRBD1. V shed 4 bases and J 6 bases; nucleotides not matched to a gene: 11. This CDR3 contains 15 residues. Germline-derived CDR1 and CDR2 are SGDLS and YYNGEE. The CDR3: CASSTQDRAMAEAFF. Here the CDR3 DNA reads TGTGCCAGCAGCACTCAGGACAGGGCAATGGCTGAAGCTTTCTTT.

This clone has only a few counts. CDR3 sequence (DNA): TGCGCCAGCAGTCGACAGGGGACAGGGCAAGAGACCCAGTACTTC. Amino acids: CASSRQGTGQETQYF. The genes are TRBV23-1 and TRBJ2-5; 9 bases agree with TRBD1. TRBV23-1 is an open reading frame, and its role is uncertain. After removal of 4 bases from V and 2 bases from J, the junction contained 5 bases not matched to a gene. The CDR3 loop spans 15 amino acids.

The count of this clone is one. The chain has TRBV10-3 and TRBJ1-6; TRBD1 matches at 8 bases. V lost 2 bases to trimming and J lost 8 bases; unmatched junction nucleotides: 5. Looked up from germline, CDR1 is ENHRY and CDR2 is SYGVKD. This CDR3 comprises 15 residues. DNA of the CDR3: TGTGCCATCAGTGAGCAGACAGGGGAACATTCACCCCTCCACTTT. As protein: CAISEQTGEHSPLHF.

On this clone itself: Other DNA sequences of this sample code for an identical CDR3. The chain is built from TRBV6-1 and TRBJ2-1, with D hard to call. With 7 bases removed from V and 0 bases from J, the gap between germline ends came to 7 bases. Per germline, CDR1 MNHNS and CDR2 SASEGT. There are 13 residues in the CDR3. The CDR3, as DNA: TGTGCCAGCAATCGCGCCTCCTACAATGAGCAGTTCTTC. The encoded protein is CASNRASYNEQFF.

The CDR3 region has the DNA TGTGCCAGCAGCGTAGGCTCGGGAACTGAAGCTTTCTTT. Residues: CASSVGSGTEAFF. The chain couples TRBV9 to TRBJ1-1; D gene unclear. This CDR3 has 13 amino acids. Trimming left V 0 bases short and J 5 bases short, with 8 bases between. Germline V lookup: CDR1 SGDLS, CDR2 YYNGEE.

The chain couples TRBV7-8 to TRBJ2-3; 11 bases align to TRBD2. In germline, CDR1 is SGHVS, CDR2 FQNEAQ. Losses at the gene ends were 2 bases for V and 1 base for J; bases not matched to a gene: 8. CDR3 size: 18 residues. The CDR3 DNA reads TGTGCCAGCAGCTTACGGCTAGCGGGAGGAGGAGGCACAGATACGCAGTATTTT. Translated: CASSLRLAGGGGTDTQYF.

J is TRBJ1-2 and V is TRBV18; D ambiguous. The CDR3 is made up of 13 amino acids. V lost 3 bases and J lost 9, with 14 bases in between. Germline-derived CDR1 and CDR2 are KGHSH and LQKENI. The CDR3 DNA sequence: TGTGCCAGCTCACCCTCAGATACCCGTAGCTACACCTTC. It yields the protein CASSPSDTRSYTF.

The chain uses TRBV15 and TRBJ2-5; maybe TRBD1 (5 bases). Per the germline V gene, CDR1 is LNHNV and CDR2 is YYDKDF (reference sequence). This CDR3 comprises 13 residues. The germline V and J ends were trimmed by 7 bases and 4 bases, with 13 bases remaining between them. CDR3 nucleotide sequence: TGTGCCACCACCAGGGATCGTGGAGAGACCCAGTACTTC. As protein: CATTRDRGETQYF.

The chain uses TRBV5-4 and TRBJ2-7; maybe TRBD1 (6 bases). Trimming took off 1 base at V and 4 bases at J, with 9 bases between the two ends. Germline loops: CDR1 SGHNT, CDR2 YYREEE (reference sequence). The CDR3 is 13 amino acids. The CDR3 DNA follows: TGTGCCAGCAGCTTGAGGGGGACGTACGAGCAGTACTTC. Translating it yields CASSLRGTYEQYF.

The chain carries TRBV28 and TRBJ2-2, with a tentative D call TRBD1 (6 bases). The CDR3 extends over 13 amino acids. Per the germline V gene, CDR1 is MDHEN and CDR2 is SYDVKM. The CDR3 loop reads CSTGIPNTGELFF. In nucleotides, the CDR3 is TGTTCCACAGGGATCCCGAACACCGGGGAGCTGTTTTTT.

The genes are TRBV7-9 and TRBJ2-1; D might be TRBD1 or TRBD2, each matching 5 bases. There are 15 residues in the CDR3. Trimming removed 5 bases from V and 4 bases from J, with 15 bases in between. Germline values: CDR1 SEHNR, CDR2 FQNEAQ (reference sequence). DNA of the CDR3: TGTGCCAGCAGCGTCCAGGGTCGAGGGTACAATGAGCAGTTCTTC. This codes for CASSVQGRGYNEQFF.

This clone is a singleton in its sample. The V call is TRBV14, the J call TRBJ1-1; a weak D match, TRBD1 (5 bases). The V gene lost 4 bases and the J gene lost 0 bases, with 6 bases spanning the gap. This CDR3 contains 13 residues. Germline lookup yields CDR1 SGHDN and CDR2 FVKESK. CDR3 DNA sequence: TGTGCCAGCAGCCGGGGGTTGAACACTGAAGCTTTCTTT. Amino acids: CASSRGLNTEAFF.

In this sample, this clone turned up a few times. The rearrangement uses TRBV18 and TRBJ1-1; D unresolved. Germline lookup yields CDR1 KGHSH and CDR2 LQKENI. V was trimmed by 5 bases and J by 4 bases, leaving 14 bases between them. CDR3 size: 14 residues. This chain's CDR3 is CASSTSVGGTEAFF. In DNA form, the CDR3 reads TGTGCCAGCTCAACTTCGGTGGGTGGCACTGAAGCTTTCTTT.

The gene calls are TRBV6-5 and TRBJ1-2, with D possibly matching TRBD1 (5 bases). Trimming removed 5 bases at V and 8 bases at J, with 15 bases between. The CDR3 runs to 13 residues. Germline values: CDR1 MNHEY, CDR2 SVGAGI. As DNA, the CDR3 is TGTGCCAGCAGTCCCGGGATATCAGGGGGCTACACCTTC. It translates to CASSPGISGGYTF.

The J gene is TRBJ2-3, the V gene TRBV7-2; the match to TRBD2 covers 11 bases. The CDR3 consists of 15 residues. Germline CDR1 is SGHTA and CDR2 is FQGNSA. With V trimmed by 4 bases and J by 5 bases, 5 bases remained unmatched. The CDR3 bases are TGTGCCAGCAGCTATAGCGGGAGGGCGGGAGATACGCAGTATTTT. Encoded protein: CASSYSGRAGDTQYF. Looking up the rest from reference TRBV7-2 and TRBJ2-3 gives the full variable domain: GAGVSQSPSNKVTEKGKDVELRCDPISGHTALYWYRQSLGQGLEFLIYFQGNSAPDKSGLPSDRFSAERTGGSVSTLTIQRTQQEDSAVYLCASSYSGRAGDTQYFGPGTRLTVL.

The chain carries TRBV30 and TRBJ2-2; a weak D match, TRBD1 (5 bases). The germline V gene encodes CDR1 GTSNPN and CDR2 SVGIG (reference sequence). The length of the CDR3 is 11 residues. The CDR3 sequence is CARSERGGLFF. CDR3 bases: TGTGCTCGCTCTGAAAGGGGTGGGCTGTTTTTT. The full variable domain, rest sourced from reference TRBV30 and TRBJ2-2, is SQTIHQWPATLVQPVGSPLSLECTVEGTSNPNLYWYRQAAGRGLQLLFYSVGIGQISSEVPQNLSASRPQDRQFILSSKKLLLSDSGFYLCARSERGGLFFGEGSRLTVL.

DNA for the CDR3: TGTGCCAGCGATACCGGGACTAGTGGAGTGGTCGGGCAGTTCTTC. Translated: CASDTGTSGVVGQFF. The V gene is TRBV28, the J gene TRBJ2-1; TRBD2 aligns across 8 bases. Germline V CDR1 and CDR2: MDHEN, SYDVKM. V lost 8 bases to trimming and J lost 12 bases; unmatched junction nucleotides: 18. The CDR3 sequence is 15 residues long.

DNA of the CDR3: TGCGCCAGATCCCGGGACAGGGCTAGCAATCAGCCCCAGCATTTT. It encodes CARSRDRASNQPQHF. The rearrangement joins TRBV10-1 to TRBJ1-5; 9 nucleotides align to TRBD1. Unmatched junction bases numbered 6, after V lost 9 bases and J lost 0 bases. The CDR3 runs 15 residues. From germline, CDR1 is WNHNN and CDR2 SYGVQD (reference sequence).

The chain joins TRBV5-1 to TRBJ2-1; 11 positions match TRBD2. CDR1 and CDR2 from the germline V gene are SGHRS and YFSETQ. V shed 1 base, J shed 8 bases, and the junction held 8 bases outside the gene matches. The CDR3 is 16 residues long. This CDR3 reads CASSLTTSGSADEQFF. CDR3 nucleotide sequence: TGCGCCAGCAGCTTGACCACTAGCGGGAGTGCGGATGAGCAGTTCTTC. Complete variable domain (other parts from reference TRBV5-1 and TRBJ2-1): KAGVTQTPRYLIKTRGQQVTLSCSPISGHRSVSWYQQTPGQGLQFLFEYFSETQRNKGNFPGRFSGRQFSNSRSEMNVSTLELGDSALYLCASSLTTSGSADEQFFGPGTRLTVL.

This clone appeared a single time. The V gene is TRBV6-5, the J gene TRBJ1-5, with D unresolved. Trimming stripped 6 bases from V and 4 bases from J, with 13 bases between. The CDR3 is 14 residues long. Looked up from germline, CDR1 is MNHEY and CDR2 is SVGAGI. DNA for the CDR3: TGTGCCAGCAGCCGCGGGCTAGGGAATCAGCCCCAGCATTTT. It yields the protein CASSRGLGNQPQHF.

There are a few counts of this clone. The chain joins TRBV7-6 to TRBJ2-5; TRBD1 matches at 7 bases. This CDR3 region has 16 residues. Trimming cost V 5 bases and J 1 base; bases outside gene matches: 10. CDR1 and CDR2 from the germline V gene are SGHVS and FNYEAQ. Written as DNA, the CDR3 is TGTGCCAGCAGCCGTGAGGGGGCCCCCCCCCAAGAGACCCAGTACTTC. Residues: CASSREGAPPQETQYF.

The rearrangement uses TRBV7-9 and TRBJ1-1; 9 bases map to TRBD1. This CDR3 region has 16 residues. CDR1 is SEHNR, CDR2 FQNEAQ, per germline (reference sequence). The junction had 10 bases not matched to a gene; V was cut back by 3 bases and J by 5 bases. The CDR3 bases are TGTGCCAGCAGCTTTCGGGCCGGGACAGGGTTAACTGAAGCTTTCTTT. Its protein is CASSFRAGTGLTEAFF.

The V gene is TRBV6-1, the J gene TRBJ1-3, with D hard to call. Trimming pared 2 bases from V and 0 bases from J, leaving 11 bases between. The CDR3 length is 16 residues. Germline values: CDR1 MNHNS, CDR2 SASEGT. The CDR3 sequence: CASSEYQTFSGNTIYF. The CDR3 coding sequence is TGTGCCAGCAGTGAATACCAGACCTTCTCTGGAAACACCATATATTTT.

The genes are TRBV11-3 and TRBJ2-2, with D possibly matching TRBD1 (6 bases). The length of the CDR3 is 12 residues. Germline V gives CDR1 SGHNT, CDR2 YENEEA. V lost 5 bases and J 9 bases, leaving 10 bases between the germline ends. The CDR3 DNA sequence: TGTGCCAGCAGCCTCGGGACACGGGAGCTGTTTTTT. Translating it yields CASSLGTRELFF.